These 25 T cell receptor beta chains share one sample of origin, sequenced in a study of T cell repertoires in cytomegalovirus infection. TCRdb itself ran the reads through MiXCR, one entry per CDR3 protein. The sample consists of 680,000 or so distinct CDR3 sequences, about a third of them appearing once. Sequencing used PBMCs. Receptor source: a human donor in good health (CMV status not recorded). Some clones in this sample may be carry-over from other donors' samples.

For this clonotype: The final CDR3 position lacks the conserved phenylalanine or tryptophan, pointing to a likely read error. This chain connects TRBV4-1 to TRBJ2-6, with D perhaps matching TRBD1 (6 bases). V was cut by 0 bases and J by 2 bases, with 14 bases left in between. Germline loops: CDR1 MGHRA, CDR2 YSYEKL. The CDR3 extends over 18 amino acids. The CDR3 DNA reads as TGCGCCAGCAGCCAAGAAGGCAGGGGAAGTACTGGGGCCAACGTCCTGACTTGC. The encoded protein is CASSQEGRGSTGANVLTC.

This clonotype was observed a handful of times. This chain joins TRBV7-2 and TRBJ2-5; 8 bases align to TRBD2. Germline V CDR1 and CDR2: SGHTA, FQGNSA. This CDR3 spans 15 amino acids. The V and J ends lost 5 bases and 2 bases, in that order; junction bases with no gene match: 7. As DNA, the CDR3 is TGTGCCAGCAGCCCAAAGCGGGGGCGTCAAGAGACCCAGTACTTC. Protein product: CASSPKRGRQETQYF. Based on the CDR3 plus reference TRBV7-2 and TRBJ2-5, the full variable domain is GAGVSQSPSNKVTEKGKDVELRCDPISGHTALYWYRQSLGQGLEFLIYFQGNSAPDKSGLPSDRFSAERTGGSVSTLTIQRTQQEDSAVYLCASSPKRGRQETQYFGPGTRLLVL.

This clonotype appeared many times. The chain uses TRBV7-6 and TRBJ1-1, with D possibly TRBD1 on 6 matching bases. Trimming shortened V by 2 bases and J by 5 bases, and 12 bases separated the two germline ends. The length of the CDR3 is 14 residues. Germline values: CDR1 SGHVS, CDR2 FNYEAQ. CDR3 sequence: CASSLPGAGTEAFF. The CDR3 coding sequence is TGTGCCAGCAGCTTACCGGGGGCGGGTACTGAAGCTTTCTTT.

This clonotype occurred a few times. This chain joins TRBV6-1 and TRBJ1-1; D possibly corresponds to TRBD1 (6 bases). This CDR3 comprises 15 residues. The V end was cut by 5 bases, the J end by 1 base, with 14 bases between. Germline V gene sequence: CDR1 MNHNS, CDR2 SASEGT. The chain's CDR3 is CASSRQEVANTEAFF. The CDR3 nucleotides read TGTGCCAGCAGTAGACAGGAAGTCGCGAACACTGAAGCTTTCTTT.

The chain has TRBV27 and TRBJ1-5, with TRBD1 as a possible D gene (6 bases). The V and J ends lost 5 bases and 6 bases respectively, with 17 bases between them. This CDR3 region has 15 residues. Germline V gene sequence: CDR1 MNHEY, CDR2 SMNVEV (reference sequence). CDR3 DNA: TGTGCCAGCAGTCCTACAGGGCCCTGGGGTCAGCCCCAGCATTTT. Its protein product is CASSPTGPWGQPQHF.

The chain is built from TRBV5-6 and TRBJ2-3; 14 bases line up with TRBD2. CDR1 is SGHDT, CDR2 YYEEEE, per germline. The CDR3 length is 17 residues. With 3 bases clipped from V and 1 base from J, the junction kept 4 bases outside the gene matches. CDR3 protein: CASSYGLAGGGTDTQYF. In DNA form, the CDR3 reads TGTGCCAGCAGCTACGGACTAGCGGGAGGAGGCACAGATACGCAGTATTTT.

This clonotype was counted many times. The chain combines TRBV7-2 with TRBJ2-3; 12 bases agree with TRBD2. The CDR3 length is 12 residues. CDR1 is SGHTA and CDR2 is FQGNSA in the germline V gene. V shed 1 base, J shed 13 bases, and the junction held 0 bases outside the gene matches. CDR3 DNA sequence: TGTGCCAGCAGCTTAGGACTAGCGGGGGAGTATTTT. Residues: CASSLGLAGEYF.

This clonotype was counted between two and nine times. This chain links TRBV29-1 with TRBJ1-2; D is uncertain. V was shortened by 4 bases and J by 4 bases, with 10 bases between the two germline ends. Germline CDR1 reads SQVTM; CDR2 reads ANQGSEA. This CDR3 comprises 12 residues. CDR3 nucleotides: TGCAGCGTTGTTGTGGCACCCTATGGCTACACCTTC. Protein sequence: CSVVVAPYGYTF.

This clonotype has a handful of counts. The chain joins TRBV20-1 to TRBJ2-7; no firm D call. The CDR3 sequence is 13 residues long. Germline V gene sequence: CDR1 DFQATT, CDR2 SNEGSKA (reference sequence). The V gene lost 1 base and the J gene lost 0 bases, with 7 bases spanning the gap. CDR3 residues: CSARVGYSYEQYF. DNA for the CDR3: TGCAGTGCTAGAGTGGGGTACTCCTACGAGCAGTACTTC.

The chain employs TRBV6-5 and TRBJ2-1, with TRBD2 as a possible D gene (5 bases). The CDR3 totals 13 residues. The germline V and J ends were trimmed by 4 bases and 7 bases, with 11 bases remaining between them. CDR1 is MNHEY and CDR2 is SVGAGI in the germline V gene. DNA for the CDR3: TGTGCCAGCAGTTTCCTAGAGGGTAATGAGCAGTTCTTC. The encoded protein is CASSFLEGNEQFF.

The chain uses TRBV6-5 and TRBJ2-5, with 10 nucleotides matching TRBD2. Germline trimming cut 5 bases from V and 5 bases from J; bases unmatched to any gene: 8. The germline V gene has CDR1 MNHEY and CDR2 SVGAGI. CDR3 size: 15 residues. The CDR3 nucleotides are TGTGCCAGCAGTCCCCTAGCGGGAGCGCGTGAGACCCAGTACTTC. This gives the protein CASSPLAGARETQYF.

V gene TRBV29-1 combines with J gene TRBJ1-6; no clear D gene. The length of the CDR3 is 13 residues. V dropped 5 bases and J dropped 0 bases, with 5 bases sitting between them. Germline values: CDR1 SQVTM, CDR2 ANQGSEA. CDR3 sequence: CSVRSSYNSPLHF. In nucleotides, the CDR3 is TGCAGCGTTCGGAGCTCCTATAATTCACCCCTCCACTTT.

The chain employs TRBV7-9 and TRBJ1-5, with D possibly TRBD1 on 5 matching bases. The CDR3 sequence is 15 residues long. Trimming took 4 bases from V and 7 from J, leaving 17 bases between them. The V gene's germline CDR1 is SEHNR and CDR2 FQNEAQ (reference sequence). The CDR3 DNA sequence: TGTGCCAGCAGCTCGGCCGCAGGGCAAGGGCAGCCCCAGCATTTT. Encoded protein: CASSSAAGQGQPQHF.

The rearrangement joins TRBV12-3 or TRBV12-4 to TRBJ1-3; a possible D gene is TRBD1 (5 bases). Trimming left V 6 bases short and J 1 base short, with 19 bases between. The CDR3 runs to 17 residues. The CDR3 spells CASRVPEAGSSGNTIYF. In nucleotides, the CDR3 is TGTGCCAGCAGAGTTCCCGAGGCAGGGTCGTCTGGAAACACCATATATTTT.

Ten or more counts support this clonotype. The rearrangement links TRBV5-4 to TRBJ2-1; 9 positions agree with TRBD2. CDR1 SGHNT and CDR2 YYREEE come from the germline V gene (reference sequence). V lost 4 bases and J lost 3; bases outside the gene matches: 17. The CDR3 runs 19 residues. CDR3 in amino acids: CASSPGGRSGRLRYNEQFF. The CDR3, as DNA: TGTGCCAGCAGCCCGGGGGGTCGGAGCGGGAGGCTACGCTACAATGAGCAGTTCTTC.

The chain employs TRBV4-1 and TRBJ2-1, with D maybe TRBD2 (7 bases). V lost 4 bases, J lost 6 bases, and 22 bases lay in between. The germline V gene has CDR1 MGHRA and CDR2 YSYEKL. This CDR3 region has 17 residues. CDR3 sequence: CASSPIGGPLDSNEQFF. In nucleotides, the CDR3 is TGCGCCAGCAGCCCCATCGGGGGGCCCCTGGACAGCAATGAGCAGTTCTTC.

As to this clonotype: This CDR3 is missing its conserved last phenylalanine or tryptophan, likely due to a read error. The V and J genes are TRBV7-9 and TRBJ2-2, with D unresolved. The CDR3 is 12 residues long. V lost 5 bases, J lost 5 bases, and 6 bases lay in between. Germline V gene data show CDR1 as SEHNR and CDR2 as FQNEAQ (reference sequence). CDR3 bases: TGTGCCAGCAGCGAACAGACCGGGGAGCTGTTTTGT. It codes for CASSEQTGELFC.

This clonotype was detected only a few times. V usage is TRBV7-6 and J usage is TRBJ1-3, with 9 bases lining up with TRBD1. V shed 5 bases, J shed 0 bases, and the junction held 8 bases outside the gene matches. The germline V gene encodes CDR1 SGHVS and CDR2 FNYEAQ. This CDR3 contains 17 residues. CDR3 DNA: TGTGCCAGCAGCCCAACCACAGGGGGCGCCTCTGGAAACACCATATATTTT. Protein product: CASSPTTGGASGNTIYF.

This rearrangement joins TRBV4-1 to TRBJ2-3; 7 positions match TRBD2. Germline values: CDR1 MGHRA, CDR2 YSYEKL. Losses at the gene ends were 1 base for V and 0 bases for J; bases not matched to a gene: 4. The CDR3 has 16 amino acids. CDR3 sequence reads: CASSQGSGTSTDTQYF. The CDR3 nucleotides read TGCGCCAGCAGCCAAGGGAGCGGGACTAGCACAGATACGCAGTATTTT.

A remark on this clonotype: A read error may account for a junction end that differs from germline. This chain links TRBV7-2 with TRBJ2-7, with D perhaps being TRBD1 or TRBD2 (5 bases each). This CDR3 is built from 14 residues. In germline, CDR1 is SGHTA, CDR2 FQGNSA. The CDR3 coding sequence is TGTTCCAGCAGCTTAGGGACGGGGTCAGGGGAGCAGTACTTC. Translated, it gives CSSSLGTGSGEQYF.

This clonotype was seen more than once but under ten times. The chain has TRBV7-6 and TRBJ2-7; 9 bases match TRBD1. After removal of 5 bases from V and 6 bases from J, the junction contained 5 bases not matched to a gene. In germline, CDR1 is SGHVS, CDR2 FNYEAQ. CDR3 size: 13 residues. The CDR3 reads CASSENRGLEQYF. Written as DNA, the CDR3 is TGTGCCAGCAGCGAGAACAGGGGGCTCGAGCAGTACTTC.

This clonotype appeared many times. This sequence joins TRBV12-3 or TRBV12-4 and TRBJ2-6, with D uncertain. V lost 11 bases, J lost 3 bases, and 11 bases lay in between. The CDR3 totals 13 residues. The CDR3 sequence: CASSRGGANVLTF. CDR3 in DNA: TGTGCCTCATCAAGAGGTGGGGCCAACGTCCTGACTTTC.

V usage is TRBV12-3 or TRBV12-4 and J usage is TRBJ1-2; D is ambiguous. The CDR3 sequence is 15 residues long. Trimming stripped 7 bases from V and 0 bases from J, with 15 bases between. For the CDR3, the DNA is TGTGCCAGCACGTTGAGTGGAGGGCCTAACTATGGCTACACCTTC. It is translated as CASTLSGGPNYGYTF.

This chain uses TRBV5-3 with TRBJ1-4; tentatively, D is TRBD1 (6 bases). TRBV5-3 qualifies as an ORF whose function is uncertain. V lost 8 bases, J lost 0 bases, and 11 bases lay in between. This CDR3 comprises 14 residues. The CDR3 coding sequence is TGTGCCAGCAGCGAGGGGGCAACTAATGAAAAACTGTTTTTT. This sequence encodes CASSEGATNEKLFF.

This clonotype was detected only a few times. The chain uses TRBV19 and TRBJ2-7, with D perhaps assigned TRBD1 or TRBD2 (5 bases each). V was trimmed by 7 bases and J by 0 bases, leaving 19 bases between them. Germline CDR1 and CDR2: LNHDA and SQIVND (reference sequence). The CDR3 contains 16 residues. In nucleotides, the CDR3 is TGTGCCAGTAACCCGGGACCGTTCCCAAGCTCCTACGAGCAGTACTTC. Its protein is CASNPGPFPSSYEQYF.